These 32 T cell receptor beta chains were sequenced from one sample in a study of radiotherapy plus CTLA-4 blockade in lung cancer. The repertoire was sequenced with immunoSEQ multiplex PCR; TCRdb's copy has only in-frame clones and lacks some. The table includes tens of thousands of clones, roughly 86% detected once. Sequencing was performed on peripheral blood, taken from a patient treated with radiotherapy plus ipilimumab. All receptors derive from a human donor with non-small cell lung cancer who had a partial response to radiotherapy plus ipilimumab.

In nucleotides, the CDR3 is TGTGCCAGCAGTTATCATCCGGGATACCGGATGGAACACTACACCTTC. It codes for CASSYHPGYRMEHYTF. The chain employs TRBV6-5 and TRBJ1-2; D not certain. The CDR3 is made up of 16 amino acids. Germline-derived CDR1 and CDR2 are MNHEY and SVGAGI. V lost 3 bases and J 10 bases, leaving 24 bases between the germline ends.

This chain joins TRBV7-8 and TRBJ1-1, with D perhaps matching TRBD1 (6 bases). With 8 bases removed from V and 5 bases from J, the gap between germline ends came to 18 bases. The length of the CDR3 is 14 residues. Per germline, CDR1 SGHVS and CDR2 FQNEAQ. CDR3 amino acids: CASSGVQGRTEAFF. The CDR3 nucleotides read TGTGCCAGCTCAGGAGTGCAGGGGCGGACTGAAGCTTTCTTT.

This sequence joins TRBV5-1 and TRBJ2-7; unclear D gene. The CDR3 is 13 residues long. The V gene lost 0 bases and the J gene lost 0 bases, with 4 bases spanning the gap. Germline CDR1 SGHRS, CDR2 YFSETQ. CDR3 protein: CASSLASSYEQYF. CDR3 coding DNA: TGCGCCAGCAGCTTGGCGAGCTCCTACGAGCAGTACTTC.

This chain joins TRBV18 and TRBJ2-7; 9 bases map to TRBD1. V lost 4 bases and J lost 5; bases outside the gene matches: 9. The germline V gene encodes CDR1 KGHSH and CDR2 LQKENI. The CDR3 has 15 residues. The CDR3 DNA reads as TGTGCCAGCTCACTTCGGGGACAGGGTTCCGACGAGCAGTACTTC. Residues: CASSLRGQGSDEQYF.

V and J are TRBV27 and TRBJ1-2, with 9 bases identical to TRBD1. CDR3 length: 15 residues. Germline values: CDR1 MNHEY, CDR2 SMNVEV (reference sequence). Losses at the gene ends were 5 bases for V and 3 bases for J; bases not matched to a gene: 7. Here the CDR3 DNA reads TGTGCCAGCAGTCAGACAGGGGGGAGGTACTATGGCTACACCTTC. The encoded protein is CASSQTGGRYYGYTF.

The chain has TRBV7-9 and TRBJ1-5; weak D call: TRBD1 (5 bases). Germline V CDR1 and CDR2: SEHNR, FQNEAQ (reference sequence). There are 13 residues in the CDR3. The V and J ends lost 5 bases and 14 bases respectively, with 19 bases between them. The CDR3 loop is CASSTDSFSPKHF. CDR3 DNA: TGTGCCAGCAGCACCGACAGCTTCTCCCCTAAGCATTTT.

This CDR3 is CASSAEDRGAAEQYV. The CDR3 DNA reads TGTGCCAGCAGTGCGGAGGACAGGGGAGCCGCCGAGCAGTACGTC. The rearrangement uses TRBV6-1 and TRBJ2-7, with 9 bases fitting TRBD1. The germline CDR1 and CDR2 sequences are MNHNS and SASEGT. This CDR3 contains 15 residues. With 4 bases clipped from V and 6 bases from J, the junction kept 10 bases outside the gene matches.

The gene calls are TRBV6-5 and TRBJ1-4; 8 bases are a match to TRBD1. V lost 2 bases and J lost 7; bases outside the gene matches: 6. The germline CDR1 and CDR2 sequences are MNHEY and SVGAGI. The CDR3 covers 15 residues. The CDR3 spells CASSYAGQGGEKLFF. Written as DNA, the CDR3 is TGTGCCAGCAGTTACGCCGGACAGGGCGGTGAAAAACTGTTTTTT.

This chain uses TRBV2 with TRBJ2-2; 7 bases fit TRBD1. The CDR3 length is 13 residues. The V and J ends lost 5 bases and 5 bases, in that order; junction bases with no gene match: 2. From germline, CDR1 is SNHLY and CDR2 FYNNEI. The CDR3 DNA sequence: TGTGCCAGCAGTCGGACAGGAACCGGGGAGCTGTTTTTT. Protein sequence: CASSRTGTGELFF.

The rearrangement joins TRBV28 to TRBJ2-2, with no clear D. Germline loops: CDR1 MDHEN, CDR2 SYDVKM. V lost 4 bases and J 4 bases, leaving 4 bases between the germline ends. This CDR3 comprises 12 residues. CDR3 nucleotides: TGTGCCAGCAGTTCTGTCACCGGGGAGCTGTTTTTT. This codes for CASSSVTGELFF.

This sequence joins TRBV7-2 and TRBJ2-1, with TRBD1 identical over 8 bases. V dropped 2 bases and J dropped 7; count of bases not matched to a gene: 7. CDR3 length equals 15 residues. In germline, CDR1 is SGHTA, CDR2 FQGNSA. In DNA, the CDR3 is TGTGCCAGCAGCTTATCAAATAACAGGGGGAATGAGCAGTTCTTC. This encodes CASSLSNNRGNEQFF.

The V gene is TRBV7-2, the J gene TRBJ1-2; D is unresolved. Germline V gives CDR1 SGHTA, CDR2 FQGNSA. The CDR3 covers 14 residues. Trimming took off 7 bases at V and 0 bases at J, with 12 bases between the two ends. The CDR3: CASTTRYPNYGYTF. The CDR3 region has the DNA TGTGCCAGCACAACAAGATACCCTAACTATGGCTACACCTTC. Supplemented by reference TRBV7-2 and TRBJ1-2, the full variable domain reads GAGVSQSPSNKVTEKGKDVELRCDPISGHTALYWYRQSLGQGLEFLIYFQGNSAPDKSGLPSDRFSAERTGGSVSTLTIQRTQQEDSAVYLCASTTRYPNYGYTFGSGTRLTVV.

A note on this clone: Different DNA sequences within this sample yield the same CDR3. The gene calls are TRBV28 and TRBJ2-2; TRBD2 matches 7 bases. The CDR3 covers 16 residues. Trimming took 8 bases from V and 3 from J; bases not matched to a gene: 12. Germline CDR1 MDHEN, CDR2 SYDVKM. CDR3 protein: CASHGAGASDTGELFF. The CDR3 nucleotides read TGTGCCAGCCATGGGGCGGGAGCTTCCGACACCGGGGAGCTGTTTTTT. The variable domain in full, with the rest retrieved from reference TRBV28 and TRBJ2-2, is DVKVTQSSRYLVKRTGEKVFLECVQDMDHENMFWYRQDPGLGLRLIYFSYDVKMKEKGDIPEGYSVSREKKERFSLILESASTNQTSMYLCASHGAGASDTGELFFGEGSRLTVL.

This chain joins TRBV5-6 and TRBJ1-3; no clear D. The germline V gene has CDR1 SGHDT and CDR2 YYEEEE. The CDR3 runs to 17 residues. V lost 0 bases to trimming and J lost 3 bases, with 16 bases between them. CDR3 DNA: TGTGCCAGCAGCTTGGAGAAGCAGTTCGGAGTTGGAAACACCATATATTTT. Its protein is CASSLEKQFGVGNTIYF.

The rearrangement uses TRBV27 and TRBJ2-7; TRBD1 aligns across 7 bases. The CDR3 runs 15 residues. Germline lookup yields CDR1 MNHEY and CDR2 SMNVEV (reference sequence). The J segment lost 3 bases and the V segment lost 2 bases, leaving 7 bases of the junction unmatched. The CDR3, as DNA: TGTGCCAGCAGTTTAGGACAGGCCGAGATCTACGAGCAGTACTTC. It yields the protein CASSLGQAEIYEQYF.

CDR3: CASSAYTGGRGNEQFF. CDR3 bases: TGTGCCAGCAGTGCCTACACGGGGGGCCGGGGTAATGAGCAGTTCTTC. The J gene is TRBJ2-1, the V gene TRBV6-1, with D possibly being TRBD2 (7 bases). The CDR3 length is 16 residues. Trimming pared 4 bases from V and 7 bases from J, leaving 20 bases between. Germline loops: CDR1 MNHNS, CDR2 SASEGT.

The V call is TRBV6-1, the J call TRBJ1-5, with D unclear. The CDR3 spans 13 residues. The V gene's germline CDR1 is MNHNS and CDR2 SASEGT. Trimming took 5 bases from V and 3 from J, leaving 8 bases between them. The CDR3 region is CASSRQLNQPQHF. In DNA form, the CDR3 reads TGTGCCAGCAGTCGTCAACTCAATCAGCCCCAGCATTTT.

CDR3: CASSPQPGGKETQYF. CDR3 in DNA: TGTGCCAGCTCACCACAGCCAGGGGGAAAAGAGACCCAGTACTTC. This chain connects TRBV18 to TRBJ2-5; the match to TRBD1 covers 7 bases. The CDR3 loop spans 15 amino acids. Trimming removed 1 base from V and 3 bases from J; junction bases left unmatched: 5. The germline CDR1 and CDR2 sequences are KGHSH and LQKENI.

As DNA, the CDR3 is TGTGCCAGTAGTTGGACAGGGAAGAATTCACCCCTCCACTTT. It yields the protein CASSWTGKNSPLHF. The V gene is TRBV19, the J gene TRBJ1-6, with 8 bases aligning to TRBD1. This CDR3 has 14 residues. The trim removed 5 bases at V and 7 bases at J, leaving 4 bases unmatched. CDR1 LNHDA and CDR2 SQIVND come from the germline V gene (reference sequence).

This clone was detected only once. The chain links TRBV6-5 to TRBJ1-4, with 9 bases fitting TRBD1. J gave up 6 bases and V 5 bases, and 7 bases lay outside the gene matches. From germline, CDR1 is MNHEY and CDR2 SVGAGI. The CDR3 runs to 15 residues. CDR3 DNA sequence: TGTGCCAGCAGTGTAGTGTGGACAGGGGATGAAAAACTGTTTTTT. It codes for CASSVVWTGDEKLFF.

The chain recombines TRBV28 with TRBJ1-3, with D possibly matching TRBD1 (5 bases). In germline, CDR1 is MDHEN, CDR2 SYDVKM. The CDR3 consists of 13 residues. V lost 4 bases and J 8 bases, leaving 12 bases between the germline ends. CDR3 coding DNA: TGTGCCAGCAGTTCCGCGGGGCGGCACACCATATATTTT. Amino acids: CASSSAGRHTIYF.

Only a few counts were recorded for this clone. The junction departs from germline at one end; a sequencing error may be responsible. The same CDR3 can be traced to other DNA sequences in this sample. The chain joins TRBV7-7 to TRBJ1-1; D unresolved. The CDR3 sequence is 13 residues long. Germline V gene lookup returns CDR1 SSHAT and CDR2 FNYEAQ (reference sequence). CDR3: CASSLSKNTEAFF. The CDR3 DNA reads TGTGCTAGCAGCTTATCCAAGAACACTGAAGCTTTCTTT.

The CDR3 DNA is TGTGCCAGCAGCCTCCTGGGGAGCTCCTACAATGAGCAGTTCTTC. Translated: CASSLLGSSYNEQFF. This chain connects TRBV11-1 to TRBJ2-1; tentatively, D is TRBD2 (5 bases). The germline V gene encodes CDR1 SGHAT and CDR2 FQDESV (reference sequence). Trimming took 5 bases from V and 0 from J, leaving 11 bases between them. This CDR3 is built from 15 residues.

This clone came up once. The chain joins TRBV6-1 to TRBJ2-7, with 12 bases identical to TRBD1. V was pared by 6 bases and J by 0 bases, with 3 bases of the junction left unmatched. Germline values: CDR1 MNHNS, CDR2 SASEGT. The CDR3 has 15 amino acids. This CDR3 reads CASRLGQGASYEQYV. The DNA of the CDR3 is TGTGCCAGCAGGCTGGGACAGGGGGCCTCCTACGAGCAGTACGTC.

The V gene is TRBV30, the J gene TRBJ2-5; 8 bases line up with TRBD2. V gave up 0 bases and J gave up 2 bases; unmatched junction bases: 5. The CDR3 runs 15 residues. CDR1 is GTSNPN, CDR2 SVGIG, per germline (reference sequence). The CDR3 coding sequence is TGTGCCTGGAGTGTCGATAGCGGGACGCAAGAGACCCAGTACTTC. Amino acid sequence: CAWSVDSGTQETQYF.

The V call is TRBV19, the J call TRBJ1-5; 10 positions agree with TRBD1. Germline V gene lookup returns CDR1 LNHDA and CDR2 SQIVND (reference sequence). CDR3 length equals 18 residues. The junction had 12 bases not matched to a gene; V was cut back by 7 bases and J by 0 bases. For the CDR3, the DNA is TGTGCCAGTATGGATCGGGACAGGGGCGTCCATAGCAATCAGCCCCAGCATTTT. Its translation is CASMDRDRGVHSNQPQHF.

The J gene is TRBJ2-3, the V gene TRBV7-6; TRBD1 agrees at 7 bases. The ends lost 5 bases at V and 3 bases at J; junction bases unmatched: 11. This CDR3 has 16 residues. CDR1 is SGHVS and CDR2 is FNYEAQ in the germline V gene. The CDR3, as DNA: TGTGCCAGCAGCCGATCAGGGGGTACGGGGACAGATACGCAGTATTTT. It translates to CASSRSGGTGTDTQYF.

The chain is built from TRBV5-1 and TRBJ1-4, with 8 bases that match TRBD1. Trimming at V came to 4 bases and at J to 7 bases, leaving 6 bases not matched to a gene. This CDR3 comprises 14 residues. Germline V gene lookup returns CDR1 SGHRS and CDR2 YFSETQ. The chain's CDR3 is CASSGGTGFEKLFF. For the CDR3, the DNA is TGCGCCAGCAGCGGAGGGACAGGTTTTGAAAAACTGTTTTTT.

This chain links TRBV19 with TRBJ2-4; 10 bases are shared with TRBD2. This CDR3 has 17 residues. Losses at the gene ends were 2 bases for V and 6 bases for J; bases not matched to a gene: 10. Germline CDR1 is LNHDA and CDR2 is SQIVND (reference sequence). CDR3 nucleotides: TGTGCCAGTAGTATAAAAACTAGCGGGACCATGTTAAACATTCAGTACTTC. Translated, it gives CASSIKTSGTMLNIQYF.

V is TRBV6-5 and J is TRBJ1-2; weak D call: TRBD1 (5 bases). CDR1 is MNHEY, CDR2 SVGAGI, per germline. V lost 2 bases, J lost 4 bases, and 17 bases lay in between. The CDR3 has 16 amino acids. The CDR3 DNA reads TGTGCCAGCAGTTACCGGGCGACAGCGTCCCTCTATGGCTACACCTTC. Translation: CASSYRATASLYGYTF.

In the case of this clone: The germline gene is not matched at one end of the junction; a read error may be the cause. The chain couples TRBV6-5 to TRBJ1-4, with TRBD1 matching over 9 bases. Per the germline V gene, CDR1 is MNHEY and CDR2 is SVGAGI. CDR3 length: 12 amino acids. The chain's CDR3 is CASSWDREKLLF. CDR3 DNA: TGTGCCAGCAGTTGGGACAGGGAAAAACTGCTTTTT.

The chain carries TRBV7-2 and TRBJ1-2; D not certain. V was shortened by 5 bases and J by 1 base, with 8 bases between the two germline ends. The CDR3 is made up of 13 amino acids. CDR1 and CDR2 (germline): SGHTA, FQGNSA. CDR3: CASSRGNNYGYTF. The CDR3 DNA sequence: TGTGCCAGCAGCCGCGGTAATAACTATGGCTACACCTTC.